The source of this T cell receptor (beta chain) is a study of STAT3 mutations in large granular lymphocyte leukemia. This clone showed up just once. Its cognate antigen is unknown. Regarding the study as a whole: All newly emerging clones after therapy were STAT3 wild type. Treatment regimens differed across patients between samplings. At least one immunodominant TCR beta clonotype appeared in every T-cell large granular lymphocyte leukemia patient.

Each sample's TCRbeta library yielded on average around 42,000 productive templates. Profiled with immunoSEQ multiplex PCR; TCRdb holds only in-frame clones, not every one. The sample has 2,000 to 3,000 clones, 45% to 50% seen once. This CDR3 comprises 14 residues. Germline V CDR1 and CDR2: SGHTA, FQGNSA. The V gene end was trimmed by 4 bases and the J gene end by 4 bases; junction bases not matched to a gene: 3. Sample: peripheral blood mononuclear cells. This chain uses TRBV7-2 with TRBJ2-7; 11 positions agree with TRBD2. The sequence came from a man in his sixties with T-cell large granular lymphocyte leukemia. Some clones in this sample may be carry-over from other donors' samples. The CDR3 sequence: CASSWASGGYEQYF. CDR3 DNA sequence: TGTGCCAGCAGCTGGGCTAGCGGGGGGTACGAGCAGTACTTC.